These 16 T cell receptor beta chains originate from one sample sequenced in a study of T cells in Graves' hyperthyroidism and ophthalmopathy. Template material for amplifying TCR beta CDR3 regions consisted of RNA transcripts. HTBI primers were the set used in a first-round RT-PCR of the TCR CDR3. TCRdb redid the calling of the multiplex PCR reads with MiXCR, one entry per CDR3 protein. The sample records over 400,000 distinct CDR3 sequences, roughly 14% being singletons. The sample consisted of blood. All receptors derive from a man aged 18 to 30 with Graves' ophthalmopathy.

The V call is TRBV11-2, the J call TRBJ2-1; weak D call: TRBD2 (6 bases). V was cut by 7 bases and J by 2 bases, with 18 bases left in between. The length of the CDR3 is 16 residues. CDR1 and CDR2 (germline): SGHAT, FQNNGV. CDR3 in DNA: TGTGCCAGCACCCTGGGTGGGGGGACCGCCTACAATGAGCAGTTCTTC. Amino acids: CASTLGGGTAYNEQFF.

This clonotype has at least ten counts. This chain connects TRBV10-3 to TRBJ2-5; D is unclear. V was trimmed by 3 bases and J by 8 bases, leaving 13 bases between them. This CDR3 has 13 amino acids. The germline CDR1 and CDR2 sequences are ENHRY and SYGVKD. The CDR3 loop reads CAISEDGPGTQYF. The CDR3 DNA reads TGTGCCATCAGTGAAGACGGCCCAGGCACCCAGTACTTC.

J is TRBJ2-7 and V is TRBV27; D unresolved. Germline lookup yields CDR1 MNHEY and CDR2 SMNVEV (reference sequence). This CDR3 has 13 residues. V was pared by 6 bases and J by 2 bases, with 11 bases between. For the CDR3, the DNA is TGTGCCAGCAGCCTGAACCTCGCCTACGAGCAGTACTTC. Translation gives CASSLNLAYEQYF.

This clonotype was recorded at least ten times. The V gene is TRBV5-1, the J gene TRBJ2-5, with TRBD1 as a possible D gene (6 bases). The CDR3 consists of 13 residues. Germline-derived CDR1 and CDR2 are SGHRS and YFSETQ. V lost 4 bases and J 2 bases, leaving 9 bases between the germline ends. The CDR3 loop is CASSQTGQETQYF. The CDR3 DNA is TGCGCCAGCAGCCAAACAGGGCAAGAGACCCAGTACTTC.

This clonotype was observed many times. The chain joins TRBV5-1 to TRBJ2-3; D might be TRBD1 (6 bases). Trimming left V 6 bases short and J 5 bases short, with 19 bases between. CDR3 length equals 15 residues. Germline V gives CDR1 SGHRS, CDR2 YFSETQ. CDR3 DNA sequence: TGCGCCAGCACCAACGGACAGTTCTATGAAGATACGCAGTATTTT. Protein product: CASTNGQFYEDTQYF.

To note about this clonotype: A much more abundant neighbour one base away suggests this may be a read error. The chain combines TRBV29-1 with TRBJ1-3; no reliable D call. Trimming took 5 bases from V and 4 from J, leaving 12 bases between them. The CDR3 loop spans 13 amino acids. Germline CDR1 SQVTM, CDR2 ANQGSEA. The CDR3 DNA sequence: TGCAGCGTTCAATCGGGTAGGGGAAACACCATATATTTT. Protein sequence: CSVQSGRGNTIYF.

This clonotype was counted at least ten times. The chain couples TRBV6-2 or TRBV6-3 to TRBJ2-1; TRBD2 aligns across 10 bases. The V segment lost 2 bases and the J segment 12 bases; nucleotides outside the gene matches: 13. The CDR3 is made up of 16 amino acids. The germline gives CDR1 MNHEY, CDR2 SVGEGT. The CDR3 spells CASSYHPVLAGWGQFF. Written as DNA, the CDR3 is TGTGCCAGCAGTTACCACCCCGTACTAGCGGGATGGGGGCAGTTCTTC.

As to this clonotype: Since a much larger clone is just one base distant, this may be a read error. This rearrangement joins TRBV2 to TRBJ2-5, with a possible D match to TRBD2 (5 bases). The CDR3 extends over 14 amino acids. V lost 5 bases and J lost 5, with 15 bases in between. Germline V gene lookup returns CDR1 SNHLY and CDR2 FYNNEI. This CDR3 reads CASSRGSGYETQYF. The CDR3 DNA reads as TGTGCCAGCAGTCGAGGTTCGGGATACGAGACCCAGTACTTC.

This chain uses TRBV10-3 with TRBJ1-5; perhaps TRBD1 as D (5 bases). Germline loops: CDR1 ENHRY, CDR2 SYGVKD. V was trimmed by 1 base and J by 2 bases, leaving 9 bases between them. This CDR3 region has 15 residues. CDR3 nucleotide sequence: TGTGCCATCAGTGAGTTGGGGGGGGGCAATCAGCCCCAGCATTTT. Amino acids: CAISELGGGNQPQHF.

This clonotype has a count of ten or more. The V call is TRBV7-8, the J call TRBJ2-1, with a possible D match to TRBD2 (6 bases). CDR1 SGHVS and CDR2 FQNEAQ come from the germline V gene. The CDR3 contains 15 residues. The germline V and J ends were trimmed by 1 base and 10 bases, with 17 bases remaining between them. For the CDR3, the DNA is TGTGCCAGCAGCTTAGATCCTCGGGGCGGGGACGAGCAGTTCTTC. Its translation is CASSLDPRGGDEQFF.

In this sample, this clonotype turned up many times. V gene TRBV29-1 combines with J gene TRBJ1-2; the D is unclear. This CDR3 contains 16 residues. Germline loops: CDR1 SQVTM, CDR2 ANQGSEA. The V end was cut by 2 bases, the J end by 1 base, with 17 bases between. The CDR3 DNA sequence: TGCAGCGTTGAAAGGGTAGGGATGGTCCTTAACTATGGCTACACCTTC. It codes for CSVERVGMVLNYGYTF.

In this sample, this clonotype turned up many times. This chain joins TRBV3-1 and TRBJ1-2; unclear D gene. The V end lost 1 base, the J end lost 8 bases, and 11 bases lay between the germline ends. The CDR3 has 13 amino acids. The germline gives CDR1 LGHDT, CDR2 YNNKEL (reference sequence). The CDR3 is CASSQAWFGGYTF. The CDR3, as DNA: TGTGCCAGCAGCCAAGCGTGGTTCGGGGGCTACACCTTC.

This clonotype was recorded a few times. This rearrangement joins TRBV9 to TRBJ1-5; 9 nucleotides match TRBD1. CDR3 length: 14 residues. With V trimmed by 2 bases and J by 7 bases, 4 bases remained unmatched. Germline CDR1 and CDR2: SGDLS and YYNGEE. CDR3 sequence reads: CASSVGQGSQPQHF. In nucleotides, the CDR3 is TGTGCCAGCAGCGTGGGACAGGGATCCCAGCCCCAGCATTTT.

This chain links TRBV19 with TRBJ2-7; weak D call: TRBD1 (5 bases). The V gene's germline CDR1 is LNHDA and CDR2 SQIVND (reference sequence). This CDR3 spans 13 amino acids. The V end lost 3 bases, the J end lost 3 bases, and 9 bases lay between the germline ends. The CDR3: CASSIDSYYEQYF. CDR3 in DNA: TGTGCCAGTAGTATTGACAGCTACTACGAGCAGTACTTC.

CDR3 region: CASAPTVQAEAFF. The CDR3 DNA sequence: TGTGCCAGCGCCCCGACAGTTCAGGCTGAAGCTTTCTTT. V is TRBV11-1 and J is TRBJ1-1, with D possibly matching TRBD1 (5 bases). Germline V lookup: CDR1 SGHAT, CDR2 FQDESV (reference sequence). This CDR3 region has 13 residues. Trimming left V 8 bases short and J 6 bases short, with 16 bases between.

In its sample, this clonotype was seen many times. The chain employs TRBV2 and TRBJ2-7; tentative D call: TRBD2 (6 bases). V was trimmed by 6 bases and J by 3 bases, leaving 21 bases between them. Per germline, CDR1 SNHLY and CDR2 FYNNEI. The CDR3 runs to 16 residues. The CDR3 nucleotides read TGTGCCAGCAGCGATACGCAGCGGGCAAACAACTACGAGCAGTACTTC. This translates into CASSDTQRANNYEQYF.